This T cell receptor (beta chain) came from a study of T-cell memory formation after mild COVID-19. This clonotype was detected many times. Its target is not known. Germline CDR1 and CDR2: DFQATT and SNEGSKA (reference sequence). The V gene end was trimmed by 0 bases and the J gene end by 15 bases; junction bases not matched to a gene: 7. CDR3 size: 13 residues. TCRdb analysed the 5' RACE reads with MiXCR anew, one entry per CDR3 protein. Found here are roughly 35,000 distinct CDR3 sequences, under 8% of them singletons; the top ten hold over 25%. General study results and limits: Pre-infection memory showed some responding clones, and this suggested that cross-reactive memory joined.

Sequenced input: PBMCs or a T cell subset sorted from them (not recorded which). This receptor was taken from a man between 18 and 29 years old who had mild COVID-19 (a few samples of this study predate the infection). Cell type and time point are not known. The chain joins TRBV20-1 to TRBJ1-4; TRBD1 agrees at 10 bases. The CDR3: CSARDYGGQGVFF. In nucleotides, the CDR3 is TGCAGTGCTAGAGATTATGGAGGACAGGGGGTGTTTTTT.